These 6 T cell receptor beta chains originate from one sample sequenced in a study of OX40 agonist ivuxolimab in advanced cancers. Assay: immunoSEQ multiplex PCR; the TCRdb copy retains only in-frame clones and omits some. This sample has about 76,000 clones, with approximately 85% found just once. The material sequenced was CD4+ or CD8+ T cells sorted from blood, taken in a trial of the OX40 agonist ivuxolimab. The receptors here all came from an adult with an advanced solid tumor such as melanoma, head and neck, liver or kidney cancer.

This chain connects TRBV29-1 to TRBJ2-5; unclear D gene. The length of the CDR3 is 13 residues. Germline V gene data show CDR1 as SQVTM and CDR2 as ANQGSEA. Trimming took 6 bases from V and 0 from J, leaving 11 bases between them. The CDR3 nucleotides are TGCAGCGTACCTCTGGTTGACCAAGAGACCCAGTACTTC. Encoded protein: CSVPLVDQETQYF.

J is TRBJ2-7 and V is TRBV11-2; 7 bases are shared with TRBD2. Germline V lookup: CDR1 SGHAT, CDR2 FQNNGV. The ends lost 1 base at V and 3 bases at J; junction bases unmatched: 12. This CDR3 contains 17 residues. CDR3 nucleotide sequence: TGTGCCAGCAGCTTAGCCGACCCCCGAGCGGGGTACTACGAGCAGTACTTC. As protein: CASSLADPRAGYYEQYF. The whole variable domain, filled in from reference TRBV11-2 and TRBJ2-7, reads EAGVAQSPRYKIIEKRQSVAFWCNPISGHATLYWYQQILGQGPKLLIQFQNNGVVDDSQLPKDRFSAERLKGVDSTLKIQPAKLEDSAVYLCASSLADPRAGYYEQYFGPGTRLTVT.

This sequence joins TRBV10-3 and TRBJ2-1; TRBD2 aligns across 16 bases. This CDR3 spans 17 amino acids. V gave up 0 bases and J gave up 7 bases; unmatched junction bases: 3. Germline-derived CDR1 and CDR2 are ENHRY and SYGVKD. CDR3 sequence (DNA): TGTGCCATCAGTGAGTCCGGGACTAGCGGGGGGGCGAATGAGCAGTTCTTC. Its protein product is CAISESGTSGGANEQFF.

V and J are TRBV11-3 and TRBJ2-7; maybe TRBD2 (5 bases). Trimming took 3 bases from V and 6 from J, leaving 12 bases between them. The V gene's germline CDR1 is SGHNT and CDR2 YENEEA. The CDR3 is 13 residues long. CDR3 sequence: CASSFTGVSEQYF. CDR3 nucleotides: TGTGCCAGCAGCTTTACCGGGGTATCCGAGCAGTACTTC.

V is TRBV7-6 and J is TRBJ2-7, with 8 nucleotides matching TRBD2. Germline loops: CDR1 SGHVS, CDR2 FNYEAQ. Trimming removed 5 bases from V and 3 bases from J; junction bases left unmatched: 9. The CDR3 extends over 15 amino acids. The DNA of the CDR3 is TGTGCCAGCAGCCCCCCCGGGAGGGAAGGCTACGAGCAGTACTTC. It is translated as CASSPPGREGYEQYF. The entire variable domain, with the rest obtained from reference TRBV7-6 and TRBJ2-7, is as follows: GAGVSQSPRYKVTKRGQDVALRCDPISGHVSLYWYRQALGQGPEFLTYFNYEAQQDKSGLPNDRFSAERPEGSISTLTIQRTEQRDSAMYRCASSPPGREGYEQYFGPGTRLTVT.

The chain joins TRBV6-5 to TRBJ1-5, with D unclear. This CDR3 has 13 amino acids. The germline V gene encodes CDR1 MNHEY and CDR2 SVGAGI. V was trimmed by 5 bases and J by 4 bases, leaving 9 bases between them. The CDR3 bases are TGTGCCAGCAGTGAGGGCGCAAATCAGCCCCAGCATTTT. Encoded protein: CASSEGANQPQHF.